Listed here is a single T cell receptor (beta chain). Its specificity is unknown. This record comes from a study of post-analysis software for immune sequencing data. On the study more broadly: Several disease courses (relapsing-remitting, secondary progressive and progressive-relapsing) of multiple sclerosis were included. Notes on the study in general: Five or six TRBV segments (TRBV5-6, TRBV5-1 and TRBV20-1 among them) occurred more frequently in patients than in controls. Pronounced co-clustering by F measure was evident among identically batched samples.

Trimming took off 4 bases at V and 7 bases at J, with 11 bases between the two ends. CDR1 and CDR2 (germline): SGHRS, YFSETQ. The CDR3 has 12 amino acids. Presence of unique molecular identifiers characterized the TCR beta cDNA libraries. Once roughly 1 to 10 million T cells were used, about 510,000 cDNA molecules resulted. Via MiXCR, TCRdb re-called the PCR reads, giving one row per CDR3 protein. Altogether 600,000 to 700,000 distinct CDR3 sequences are present, approximately 60% being singletons, with the ten largest covering about 11%. The sequenced material came from blood. The rearrangement joins TRBV5-1 to TRBJ1-2, with D possibly being TRBD1 (5 bases). This receptor was taken from a girl aged 2-9 years with multiple sclerosis. The CDR3 nucleotides read TGCGCCAGCAGCGTGGGGACGAGTGGCTACACCTTC. The encoded protein is CASSVGTSGYTF.